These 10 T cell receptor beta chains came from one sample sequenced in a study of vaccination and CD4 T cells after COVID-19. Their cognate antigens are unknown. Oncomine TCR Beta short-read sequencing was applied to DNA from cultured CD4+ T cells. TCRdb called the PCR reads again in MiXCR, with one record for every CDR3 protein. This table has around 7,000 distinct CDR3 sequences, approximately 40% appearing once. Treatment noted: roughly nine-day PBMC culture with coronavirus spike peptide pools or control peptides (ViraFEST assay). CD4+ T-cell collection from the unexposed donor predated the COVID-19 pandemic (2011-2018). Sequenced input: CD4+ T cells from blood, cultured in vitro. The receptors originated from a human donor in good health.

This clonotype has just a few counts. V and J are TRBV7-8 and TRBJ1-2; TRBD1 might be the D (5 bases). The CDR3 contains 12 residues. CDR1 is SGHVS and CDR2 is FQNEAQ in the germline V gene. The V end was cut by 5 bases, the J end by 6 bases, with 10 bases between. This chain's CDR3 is CASSQTADGYTF. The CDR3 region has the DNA TGTGCCAGCAGCCAGACAGCTGATGGCTACACCTTC.

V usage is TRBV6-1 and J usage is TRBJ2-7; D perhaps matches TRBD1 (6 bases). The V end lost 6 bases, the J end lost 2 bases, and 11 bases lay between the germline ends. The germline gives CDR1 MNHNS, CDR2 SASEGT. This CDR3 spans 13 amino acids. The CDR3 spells CASRTGHPYEQYF. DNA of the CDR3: TGTGCCAGCAGAACGGGACACCCCTACGAGCAGTACTTC.

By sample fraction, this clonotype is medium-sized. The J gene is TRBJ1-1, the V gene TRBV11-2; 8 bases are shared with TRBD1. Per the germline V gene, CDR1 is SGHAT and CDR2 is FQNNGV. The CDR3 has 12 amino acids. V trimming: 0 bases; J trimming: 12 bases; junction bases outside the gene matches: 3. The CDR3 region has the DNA TGTGCCAGCAGCTTAGAACAGGGGGGTACTTTCTTT. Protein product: CASSLEQGGTFF.

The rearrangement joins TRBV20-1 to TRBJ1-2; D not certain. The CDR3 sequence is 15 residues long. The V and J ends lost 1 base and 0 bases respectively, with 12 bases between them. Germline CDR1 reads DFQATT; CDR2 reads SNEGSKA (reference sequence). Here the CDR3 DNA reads TGCAGTGCTAGAGGAGAGACGGAGACTAACTATGGCTACACCTTC. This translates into CSARGETETNYGYTF.

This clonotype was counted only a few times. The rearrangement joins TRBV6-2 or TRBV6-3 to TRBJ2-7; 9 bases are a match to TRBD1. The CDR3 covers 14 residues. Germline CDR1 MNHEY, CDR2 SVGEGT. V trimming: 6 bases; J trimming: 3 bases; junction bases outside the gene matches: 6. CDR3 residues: CASSAGTGFYEQYF. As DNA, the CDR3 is TGTGCCAGCAGCGCCGGGACAGGGTTCTACGAGCAGTACTTC.

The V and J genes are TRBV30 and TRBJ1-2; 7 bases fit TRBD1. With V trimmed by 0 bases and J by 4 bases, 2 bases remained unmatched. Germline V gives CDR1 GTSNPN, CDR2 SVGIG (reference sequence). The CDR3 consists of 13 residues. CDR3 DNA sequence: TGTGCCTGGAGTGTGGACAGGCTCTATGGCTACACCTTC. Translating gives CAWSVDRLYGYTF.

CDR3 sequence: CASSRDRRFHTQYF. In DNA form, the CDR3 reads TGTGCCAGCAGTCGGGACAGGAGATTCCATACGCAGTATTTT. The rearrangement links TRBV6-1 to TRBJ2-3, with 8 bases that match TRBD1. Germline-derived CDR1 and CDR2 are MNHNS and SASEGT. The CDR3 sequence is 14 residues long. J lost 7 bases, V lost 5 bases, and 8 bases had no gene match.

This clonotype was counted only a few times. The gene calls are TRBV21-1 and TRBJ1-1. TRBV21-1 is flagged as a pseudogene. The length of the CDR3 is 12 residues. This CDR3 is CASSKWTSEAFF. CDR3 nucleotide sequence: TGTGCCAGCAGCAAGTGGACTTCTGAAGCTTTCTTT.

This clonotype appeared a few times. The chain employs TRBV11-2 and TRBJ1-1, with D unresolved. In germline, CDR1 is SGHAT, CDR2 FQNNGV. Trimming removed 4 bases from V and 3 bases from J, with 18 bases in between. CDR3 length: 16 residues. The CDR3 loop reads CASSSLTWAADTEAFF. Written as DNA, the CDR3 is TGTGCCAGCAGCTCCCTCACGTGGGCGGCGGACACTGAAGCTTTCTTT.

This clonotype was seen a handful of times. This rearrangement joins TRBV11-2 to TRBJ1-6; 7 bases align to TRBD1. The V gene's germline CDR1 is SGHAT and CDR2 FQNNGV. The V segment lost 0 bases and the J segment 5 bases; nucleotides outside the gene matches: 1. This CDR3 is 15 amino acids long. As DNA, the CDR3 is TGTGCCAGCAGCTTAGAACAGGGGAATAATTCACCCCTCCACTTT. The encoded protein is CASSLEQGNNSPLHF.